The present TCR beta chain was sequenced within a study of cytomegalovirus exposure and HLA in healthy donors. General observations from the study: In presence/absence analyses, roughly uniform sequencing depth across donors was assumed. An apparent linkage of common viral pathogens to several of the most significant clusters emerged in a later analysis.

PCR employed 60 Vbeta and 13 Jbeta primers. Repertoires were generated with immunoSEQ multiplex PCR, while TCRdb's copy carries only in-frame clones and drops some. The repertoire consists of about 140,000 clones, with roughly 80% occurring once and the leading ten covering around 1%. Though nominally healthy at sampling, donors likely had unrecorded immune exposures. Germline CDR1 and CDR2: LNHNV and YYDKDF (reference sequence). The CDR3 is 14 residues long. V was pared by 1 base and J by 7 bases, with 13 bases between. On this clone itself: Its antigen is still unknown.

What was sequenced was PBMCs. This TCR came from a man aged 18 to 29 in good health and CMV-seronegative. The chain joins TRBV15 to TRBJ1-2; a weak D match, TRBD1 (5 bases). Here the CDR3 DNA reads TGTGCCACCAGCAGAGGCGGGGGAGCCGGTGGCTACACCTTC. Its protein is CATSRGGGAGGYTF.